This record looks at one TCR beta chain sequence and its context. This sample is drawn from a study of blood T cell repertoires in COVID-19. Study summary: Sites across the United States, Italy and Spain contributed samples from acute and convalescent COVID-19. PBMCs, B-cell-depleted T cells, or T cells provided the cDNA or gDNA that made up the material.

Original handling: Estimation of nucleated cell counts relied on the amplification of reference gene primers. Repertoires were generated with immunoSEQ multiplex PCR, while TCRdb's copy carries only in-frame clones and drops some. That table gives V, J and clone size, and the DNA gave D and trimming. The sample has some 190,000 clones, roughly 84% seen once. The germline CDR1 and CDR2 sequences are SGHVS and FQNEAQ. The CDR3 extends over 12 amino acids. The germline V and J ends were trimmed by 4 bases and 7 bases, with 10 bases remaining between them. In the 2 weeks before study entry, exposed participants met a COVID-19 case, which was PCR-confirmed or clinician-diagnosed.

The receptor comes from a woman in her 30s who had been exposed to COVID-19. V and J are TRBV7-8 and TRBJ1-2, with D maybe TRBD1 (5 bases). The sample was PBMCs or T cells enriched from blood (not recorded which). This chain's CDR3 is CASSSGKGGYTF. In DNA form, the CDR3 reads TGTGCCAGCAGCTCAGGGAAGGGTGGCTACACCTTC.